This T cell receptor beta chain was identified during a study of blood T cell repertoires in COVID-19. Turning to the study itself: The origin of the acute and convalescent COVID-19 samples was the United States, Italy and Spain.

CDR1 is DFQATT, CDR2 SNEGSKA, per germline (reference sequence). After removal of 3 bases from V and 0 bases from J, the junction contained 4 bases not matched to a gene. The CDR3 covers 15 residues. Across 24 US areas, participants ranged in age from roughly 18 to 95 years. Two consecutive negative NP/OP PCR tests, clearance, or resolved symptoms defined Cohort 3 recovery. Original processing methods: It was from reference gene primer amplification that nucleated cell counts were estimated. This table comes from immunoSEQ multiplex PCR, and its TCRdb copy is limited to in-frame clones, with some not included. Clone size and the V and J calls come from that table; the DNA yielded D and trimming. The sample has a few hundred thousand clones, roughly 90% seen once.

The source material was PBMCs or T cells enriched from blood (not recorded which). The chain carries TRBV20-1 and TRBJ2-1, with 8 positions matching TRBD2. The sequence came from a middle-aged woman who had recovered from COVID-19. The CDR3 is CSASSGTSSYNEQFF. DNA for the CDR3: TGCAGTGCTAGTAGCGGGACGAGCTCCTACAATGAGCAGTTCTTC.